Listed below are T cell receptor beta chains from one sample, sequenced in a study of human T cells and chemical hapten exposure. Using its own MiXCR run on the RACE reads, TCRdb lists one record per CDR3 protein. The profile shows tens of thousands of distinct CDR3 sequences, 10% of them singletons. The source was whole blood, collected in connection with sensitization to the hapten diphenylcyclopropenone (DPC). Receptors were obtained from a woman between 50 and 59 years old with alopecia areata. Some clones in this sample may be carry-over from other donors' samples. Both conserved end residues are part of each CDR3. A D gene is named only where the DNA matches it firmly. The size entry is marked missing in some rows and otherwise reads once, few, many or a size class.

abundance	d_gene	v_gene	j_gene	CDR3nt	CDR3aa
many	-	TRBV5-8	TRBJ1-4	TGTGCCAGCAGCCGTCCTTTGGGGCCTACAACTAATGAAAAACTGTTTTTT	CASSRPLGPTTNEKLFF
-	TRBD1	TRBV11-2	TRBJ2-1	TGTGCCAGCAGCACTCGGACAGGCTACAATGAGCAGTTCTTC	CASSTRTGYNEQFF
many	TRBD2	TRBV2	TRBJ2-1	TGTGCCAGCAGGGAATTCCAATTCACTAGCGGGAGAGTCCATGAGCAGTTCTTC	CASREFQFTSGRVHEQFF
many	-	TRBV7-8	TRBJ2-5	TGTGCCAGCAGCTCGAGTCAAGGGACCCAGTACTTC	CASSSSQGTQYF
-	TRBD2	TRBV5-4	TRBJ2-1	TGTGCCAGCAGCTTAGCGGGAGGTGTTAATGAGCAGTTCTTC	CASSLAGGVNEQFF
-	-	TRBV12-3/TRBV12-4	TRBJ1-5	TGTGCCAGCAGTTCCCTGGGGGGCAATCAGCCCCAGCATTTT	CASSSLGGNQPQHF
few	-	TRBV5-5	TRBJ2-1	TGTGCCAGCAGCTCGGGACGTCAGGACTTCAATGAGCAGTTCTTC	CASSSGRQDFNEQFF
few	-	TRBV5-1	TRBJ2-7	TGCGCCAGCAGCTTGCAAAGGGCCTACGAGCAGTACTTC	CASSLQRAYEQYF
many	-	TRBV12-3/TRBV12-4	TRBJ1-2	TGTGCCAGCAGTTTGACGGCTGCGGGTGTCGATGGCTACACCTTC	CASSLTAAGVDGYTF
few	-	TRBV29-1	TRBJ2-7	TGCAGCGTTGTATACAGGCATGCATCCTACGAGCAGTACTTC	CSVVYRHASYEQYF
many	-	TRBV2	TRBJ1-2	TGTGCCAGCAGTGAATTTGGAATTGGCCGATCTAACTATGGCTACACCTTC	CASSEFGIGRSNYGYTF
-	-	TRBV12-3/TRBV12-4	TRBJ2-1	TGTGCCAGCAGTTCCCCCCGTGGACAACGAACTTCGGGGTTCTGGCAGTTCTTC	CASSSPRGQRTSGFWQFF
many	-	TRBV29-1	TRBJ2-1	TGCAGCGTAAACAGGGAGATTGTAAATGAGCAGTTCTTC	CSVNREIVNEQFF
many	TRBD2	TRBV20-1	TRBJ2-7	TGCAGTGCCCCGACCAGCGGGAACCTGCAGTACTTC	CSAPTSGNLQYF
many	-	TRBV20-1	TRBJ2-5	TGCAGTGCTGCTAGCGAGAGGGCCTCCCAAGAGACCCAGTACTTC	CSAASERASQETQYF
few	-	TRBV6-5	TRBJ2-1	TGTGCCAGCAGTGCCTTGTTCAGCGGGCCCTACAATGAGCAGTTCTTC	CASSALFSGPYNEQFF
-	-	TRBV2	TRBJ2-5	TGTGCCAGCAGTCGACGTAGCGCGGGACAAGAGACCCAGTACTTC	CASSRRSAGQETQYF
few	-	TRBV7-2	TRBJ1-1	TGTGCCAGCAGCAACCCAGTCGGGGATGAAGCTTTCTTT	CASSNPVGDEAFF
-	TRBD1	TRBV7-9	TRBJ1-5	TGTGCCAGCAGCACAACCCGGGACAGGAGTAGCAATCAGCCCCAGCATTTT	CASSTTRDRSSNQPQHF
few	-	TRBV11-2	TRBJ2-1	TGTGCCAGCAGCAGACGGACAGATCGAGTCTACAATGAGCAGTTCTTC	CASSRRTDRVYNEQFF
many	-	TRBV30	TRBJ1-3	TGTGCCTGGATTGTCCGGAATACTGGAAACACCATATATTTT	CAWIVRNTGNTIYF
-	-	TRBV14	TRBJ1-4	TGTGCCAGCAGCCCCGGGGTCCTTAAGGAAAAACTGTTTTTT	CASSPGVLKEKLFF
few	-	TRBV10-1	TRBJ2-2	TGCGCCAGCAGTGACCCAGCCGGGGAGCTGTTTTTT	CASSDPAGELFF
many	TRBD2	TRBV20-1	TRBJ2-6	TGCAGTGCTAGGTCTAGCGGGAGAACTGGGGCCAACGTCCTGACTTTC	CSARSSGRTGANVLTF
many	-	TRBV5-5	TRBJ2-7	TGTGCCAGCAGCTTGGGGGGACGGATCTACGAGCAGTACTTC	CASSLGGRIYEQYF
many	-	TRBV20-1	TRBJ2-2	TGCAGTGCTAACGCCCCGGGAGGGGGCGAATACACCGGGGAGCTGTTTTTT	CSANAPGGGEYTGELFF
-	TRBD1	TRBV24-1	TRBJ1-1	TGTGCCACCCGAGGGGACAGCTATGAAGCTTTCTTT	CATRGDSYEAFF
-	-	TRBV28	TRBJ1-2	TGTGCCAGCAGTTTAAGTCAGCCCTATGGCTACACCTTC	CASSLSQPYGYTF
many	-	TRBV5-1	TRBJ2-7	TGCGCCAGCAGCTTGGAAGGGGTGGACGAGCAGTACTTC	CASSLEGVDEQYF
many	-	TRBV18	TRBJ2-6	TGTGCCAGCTCACCGTCGACAGGGAGGGCTGGGGCCAACGTCCTGACTTTC	CASSPSTGRAGANVLTF
few	-	TRBV7-9	TRBJ1-5	TGTGCCAGCAGCGGGTATAGCAATCAGCCCCAGCATTTT	CASSGYSNQPQHF
many	-	TRBV18	TRBJ1-4	TGTGCCAGCTCACCCAACGGGGGCTCGGATGAAAAACTGTTTTTT	CASSPNGGSDEKLFF
-	-	TRBV20-1	TRBJ2-1	TGCAGTGCAGAAAAAGGGGATGAGCAGTTCTTC	CSAEKGDEQFF
many	-	TRBV29-1	TRBJ1-1	TGCAGCGGGAGAGCAGGGTTGAACACTGAAGCTTTCTTT	CSGRAGLNTEAFF
-	-	TRBV7-2	TRBJ2-7	TGTGCCAGCAGCTTAAGGACCGGTCCAAACTCCTACGAGCAGTACTTC	CASSLRTGPNSYEQYF
-	-	TRBV7-9	TRBJ2-2	TGTGCCAGCGGGGACCTTAGCGGCACCGGGGAGCTGTTTTTT	CASGDLSGTGELFF
many	-	TRBV5-6	TRBJ1-5	TGTGCCAGCAGCTTGCCCTCTCCCAATCAGCCCCAGCATTTT	CASSLPSPNQPQHF
-	-	TRBV28	TRBJ2-2	TGTGCCAGCAGTTTGAGGGCGGGGAATCCCGGGGAGCTGTTTTTT	CASSLRAGNPGELFF
few	-	TRBV20-1	TRBJ1-4	TGCAGTGCTACGCCCCCCAGGGTGGTCGATGAAAAACTGTTTTTT	CSATPPRVVDEKLFF
-	TRBD1	TRBV28	TRBJ1-1	TGTGCCAGCAGCACACCCCCACAGGGGTTGTTCTTGGGTACTGAAGCTTTCTTT	CASSTPPQGLFLGTEAFF
few	-	TRBV7-2	TRBJ1-1	TGTGCCAGCAGCCCTCGCGCCAGGGTTGCTGAAGCTTTCTTT	CASSPRARVAEAFF
few	-	TRBV5-5	TRBJ1-5	TGTGCCAGCAGCGCCGGGGCCCGTCAGGAGCCCCAGCATTTT	CASSAGARQEPQHF
-	-	TRBV6-5	TRBJ1-3	TGTGCCAGCAGCGGAGGGACCTACTCTGGAAACACCATATATTTT	CASSGGTYSGNTIYF
-	-	TRBV7-9	TRBJ1-6	TGTGCCAGCAGCTCCCCGGAGGGGAGGACACCCCTCCACTTT	CASSSPEGRTPLHF
-	-	TRBV30	TRBJ1-5	TGTGCCTGGAGCCTAACTAATCAGCCCCAGCATTTT	CAWSLTNQPQHF
-	-	TRBV6-5	TRBJ2-7	TGTGCCAGCAGTCGACCCAAAGGGAAGCAGTACTTC	CASSRPKGKQYF
many	-	TRBV4-3	TRBJ1-2	TGCGCCAGCAGCCAAGATTCCGGGGATTACTATGGCTACACCTTC	CASSQDSGDYYGYTF
-	TRBD1	TRBV7-9	TRBJ1-2	TGTGCCAGCAGCCTCCCGGGACAGGGAGTCTACACCTTC	CASSLPGQGVYTF
-	-	TRBV3-1	TRBJ2-1	TGTGTCAGCAGCCAGTATGTAAGCAATGAGCAGTTCTTC	CVSSQYVSNEQFF
many	-	TRBV2	TRBJ2-7	TGTGCCAGCAGTGTGTCGCAAGCCTACGAGCAGTACTTC	CASSVSQAYEQYF
-	TRBD1	TRBV3-1	TRBJ1-2	TGTGCCAGCAGCCTACGACAGGGGAGGATCTATGGCTACACCTTC	CASSLRQGRIYGYTF
many	-	TRBV7-6	TRBJ2-7	TGTGCCAGCAGCTTAGAGACGTACTACGAGCAGTACTTC	CASSLETYYEQYF
many	-	TRBV6-5	TRBJ2-1	TGTGCCAGCGAGACCTACAATGAGCAGTTCTTC	CASETYNEQFF
many	-	TRBV20-1	TRBJ2-3	TGCAGTCTGATCGGGACACCAGATACGCAGTATTTT	CSLIGTPDTQYF
many	TRBD1	TRBV7-9	TRBJ1-1	TGTGCCAGCAGCCTGGGGACAGCTTGGAACACTGAAGCTTTCTTT	CASSLGTAWNTEAFF